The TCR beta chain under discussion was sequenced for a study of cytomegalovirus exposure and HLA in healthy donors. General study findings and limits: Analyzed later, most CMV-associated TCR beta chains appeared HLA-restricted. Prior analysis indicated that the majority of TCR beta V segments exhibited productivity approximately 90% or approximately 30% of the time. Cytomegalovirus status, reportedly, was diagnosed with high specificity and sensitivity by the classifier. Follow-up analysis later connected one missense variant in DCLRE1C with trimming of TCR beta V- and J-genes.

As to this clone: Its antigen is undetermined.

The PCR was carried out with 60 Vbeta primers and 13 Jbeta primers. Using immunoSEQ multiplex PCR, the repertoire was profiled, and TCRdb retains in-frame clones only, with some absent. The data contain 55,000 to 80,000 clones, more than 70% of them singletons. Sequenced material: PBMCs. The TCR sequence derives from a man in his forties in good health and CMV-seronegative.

For the CDR3, the DNA is TGTGCCAGCTCCTCCCTGCTGGAGGGATCCTACAATGAGCAGTTCTTC. Translated: CASSSLLEGSYNEQFF. This chain connects TRBV28 to TRBJ2-1, with D perhaps TRBD2 (6 bases). This CDR3 has 16 amino acids. With 8 bases removed from V and 1 base from J, the gap between germline ends came to 18 bases. The germline gives CDR1 MDHEN, CDR2 SYDVKM.